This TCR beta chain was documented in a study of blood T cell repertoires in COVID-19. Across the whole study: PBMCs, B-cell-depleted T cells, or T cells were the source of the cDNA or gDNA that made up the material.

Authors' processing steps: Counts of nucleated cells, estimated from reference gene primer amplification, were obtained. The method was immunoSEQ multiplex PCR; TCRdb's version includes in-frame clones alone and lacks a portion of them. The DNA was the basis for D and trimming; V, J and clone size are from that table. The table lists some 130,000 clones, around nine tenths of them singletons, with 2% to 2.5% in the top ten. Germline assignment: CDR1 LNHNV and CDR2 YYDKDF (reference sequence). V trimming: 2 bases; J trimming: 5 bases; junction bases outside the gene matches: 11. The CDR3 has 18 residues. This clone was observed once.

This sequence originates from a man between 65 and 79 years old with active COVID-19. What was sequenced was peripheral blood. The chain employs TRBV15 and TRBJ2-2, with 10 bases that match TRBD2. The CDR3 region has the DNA TGTGCCACCAGCAGATGGGGTGAAGCGGGAGGGCGTACCGGGGAGCTGTTTTTT. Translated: CATSRWGEAGGRTGELFF. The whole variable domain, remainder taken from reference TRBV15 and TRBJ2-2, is DAMVIQNPRYQVTQFGKPVTLSCSQTLNHNVMYWYQQKSSQAPKLLFHYYDKDFNNEADTPDNFQSRRPNTSFCFLDIRSPGLGDTAMYLCATSRWGEAGGRTGELFFGEGSRLTVL.